This entry concerns a single T cell receptor beta chain. Original handling: Reference gene primer amplification in the assay estimated nucleated cell counts. Here immunoSEQ multiplex PCR was the method, and the copy in TCRdb shows in-frame clones only, minus some. D and trimming were read from the DNA, whereas the V and J calls and clone size are those reported in that table. The sample shows more than 250,000 clones, roughly 87% of them seen only once. The source of the sample is a study of blood T cell repertoires in COVID-19. This CDR3 has 13 amino acids. CDR1 is SGHRS, CDR2 YFSETQ, per germline. V lost 0 bases to trimming and J lost 8 bases, with 11 bases between them.

The specimen sequenced was peripheral blood. This receptor was identified in a man in his fifties with active or convalescent COVID-19. V is TRBV5-1 and J is TRBJ1-1; D gene uncertain. The CDR3 spells CASSLAGAPEAFF. DNA of the CDR3: TGCGCCAGCAGCTTGGCGGGAGCGCCGGAAGCTTTCTTT.